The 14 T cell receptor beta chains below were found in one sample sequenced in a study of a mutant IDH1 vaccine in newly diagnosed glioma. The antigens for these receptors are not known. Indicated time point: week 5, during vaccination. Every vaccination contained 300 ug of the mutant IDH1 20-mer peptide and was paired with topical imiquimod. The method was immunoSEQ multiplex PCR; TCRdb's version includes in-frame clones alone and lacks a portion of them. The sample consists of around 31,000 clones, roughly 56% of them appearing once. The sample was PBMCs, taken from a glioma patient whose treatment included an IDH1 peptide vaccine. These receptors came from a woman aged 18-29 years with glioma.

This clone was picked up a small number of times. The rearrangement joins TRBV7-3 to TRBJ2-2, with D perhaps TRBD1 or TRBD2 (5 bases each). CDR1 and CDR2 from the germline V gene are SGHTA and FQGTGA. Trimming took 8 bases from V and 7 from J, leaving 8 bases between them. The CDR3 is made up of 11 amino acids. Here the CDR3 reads CASGAGGELFF. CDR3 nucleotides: TGTGCCAGCGGGGCGGGCGGGGAGCTGTTTTTT.

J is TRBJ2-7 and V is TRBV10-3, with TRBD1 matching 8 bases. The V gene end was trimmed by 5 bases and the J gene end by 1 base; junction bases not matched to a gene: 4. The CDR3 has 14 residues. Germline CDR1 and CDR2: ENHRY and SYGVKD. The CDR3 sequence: CAISTGTGSYEQYF. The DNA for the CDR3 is TGTGCCATCAGTACCGGGACAGGATCCTACGAGCAGTACTTC.

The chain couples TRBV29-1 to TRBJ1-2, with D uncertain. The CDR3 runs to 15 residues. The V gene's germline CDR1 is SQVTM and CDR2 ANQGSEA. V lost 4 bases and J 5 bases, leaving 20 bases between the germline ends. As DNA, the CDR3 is TGCAGCGTTGTACTGACGGTCCCTTCCCCATATGGCTACACCTTC. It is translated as CSVVLTVPSPYGYTF. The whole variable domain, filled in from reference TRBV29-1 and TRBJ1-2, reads SAVISQKPSRDICQRGTSLTIQCQVDSQVTMMFWYRQQPGQSLTLIATANQGSEATYESGFVIDKFPISRPNLTFSTLTVSNMSPEDSSIYLCSVVLTVPSPYGYTFGSGTRLTVV.

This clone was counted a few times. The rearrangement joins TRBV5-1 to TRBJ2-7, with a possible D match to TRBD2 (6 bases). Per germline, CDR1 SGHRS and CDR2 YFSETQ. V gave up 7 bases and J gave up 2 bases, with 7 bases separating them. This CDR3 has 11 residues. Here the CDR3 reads CASRGTYEQYF. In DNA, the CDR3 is TGCGCCAGCCGGGGGACCTACGAGCAGTACTTC.

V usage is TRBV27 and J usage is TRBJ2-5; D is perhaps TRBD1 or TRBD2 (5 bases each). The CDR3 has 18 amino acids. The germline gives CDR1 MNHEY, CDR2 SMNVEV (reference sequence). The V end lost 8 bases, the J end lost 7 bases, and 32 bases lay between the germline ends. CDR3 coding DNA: TGTGCCAGCTCTCCCTTCCGCGGGCCCAGGGACCCGGTTGGGACCCAGTACTTC. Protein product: CASSPFRGPRDPVGTQYF.

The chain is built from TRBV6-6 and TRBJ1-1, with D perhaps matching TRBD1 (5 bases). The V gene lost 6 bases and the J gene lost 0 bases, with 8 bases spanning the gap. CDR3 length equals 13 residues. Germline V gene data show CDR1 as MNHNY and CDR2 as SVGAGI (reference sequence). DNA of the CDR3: TGTGCCAGCAGCTCACAGGTGAACACTGAAGCTTTCTTT. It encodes CASSSQVNTEAFF.

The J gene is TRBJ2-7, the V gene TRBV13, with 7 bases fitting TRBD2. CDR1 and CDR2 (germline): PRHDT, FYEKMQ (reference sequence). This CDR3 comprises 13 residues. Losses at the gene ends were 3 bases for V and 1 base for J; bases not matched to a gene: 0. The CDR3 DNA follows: TGTGCCAGCAGCTTCGGGGGGTCCTACGAGCAGTACTTC. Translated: CASSFGGSYEQYF.

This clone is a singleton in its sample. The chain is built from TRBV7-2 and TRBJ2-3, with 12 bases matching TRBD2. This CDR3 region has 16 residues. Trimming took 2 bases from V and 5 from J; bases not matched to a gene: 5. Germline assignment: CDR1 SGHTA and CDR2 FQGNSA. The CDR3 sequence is CASSLLAGGPGDTQYF. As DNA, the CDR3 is TGTGCCAGCAGCTTACTAGCGGGGGGGCCGGGAGATACGCAGTATTTT. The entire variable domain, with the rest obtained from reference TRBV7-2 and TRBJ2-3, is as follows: GAGVSQSPSNKVTEKGKDVELRCDPISGHTALYWYRQSLGQGLEFLIYFQGNSAPDKSGLPSDRFSAERTGGSVSTLTIQRTQQEDSAVYLCASSLLAGGPGDTQYFGPGTRLTVL.

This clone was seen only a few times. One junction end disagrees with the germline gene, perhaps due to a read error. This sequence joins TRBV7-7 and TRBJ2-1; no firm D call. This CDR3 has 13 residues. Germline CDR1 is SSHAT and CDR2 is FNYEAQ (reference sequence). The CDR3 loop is CASSFGSWSEQFF. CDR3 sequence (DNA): TGTGCTAGCAGCTTTGGCAGTTGGAGTGAGCAGTTCTTC. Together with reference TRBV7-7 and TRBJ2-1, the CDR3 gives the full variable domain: GAGVSQSPRYKVTKRGQDVTLRCDPISSHATLYWYQQALGQGPEFLTYFNYEAQPDKSGLPSDRFSAERPEGSISTLTIQRTEQRDSAMYRCASSFGSWSEQFFGPGTRLTVL.

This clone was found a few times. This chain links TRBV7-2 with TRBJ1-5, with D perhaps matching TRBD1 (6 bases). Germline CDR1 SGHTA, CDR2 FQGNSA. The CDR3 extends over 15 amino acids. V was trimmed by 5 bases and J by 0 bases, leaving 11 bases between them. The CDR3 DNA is TGTGCCAGCAGCCTACAGGGATATAGCAATCAGCCCCAGCATTTT. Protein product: CASSLQGYSNQPQHF.

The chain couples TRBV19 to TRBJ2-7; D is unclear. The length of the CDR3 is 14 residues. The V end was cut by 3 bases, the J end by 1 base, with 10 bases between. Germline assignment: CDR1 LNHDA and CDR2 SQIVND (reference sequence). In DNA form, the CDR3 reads TGTGCCAGTAGTATGGTCGGTATTTCCTACGAGCAGTACTTC. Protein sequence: CASSMVGISYEQYF.

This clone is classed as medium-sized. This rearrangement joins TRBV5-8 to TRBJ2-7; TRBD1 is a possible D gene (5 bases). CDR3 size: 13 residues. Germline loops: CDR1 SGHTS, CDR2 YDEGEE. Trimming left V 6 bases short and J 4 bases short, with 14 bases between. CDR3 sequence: CASTPRARYEQYF. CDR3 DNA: TGTGCCAGCACTCCCAGGGCGAGGTACGAGCAGTACTTC.

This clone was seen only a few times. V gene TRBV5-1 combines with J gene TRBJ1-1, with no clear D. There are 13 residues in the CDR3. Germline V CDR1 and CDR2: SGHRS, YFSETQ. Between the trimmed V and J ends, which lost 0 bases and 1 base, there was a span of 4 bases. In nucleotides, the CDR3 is TGCGCCAGCAGCTTGGGGGGGAACACTGAAGCTTTCTTT. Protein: CASSLGGNTEAFF.

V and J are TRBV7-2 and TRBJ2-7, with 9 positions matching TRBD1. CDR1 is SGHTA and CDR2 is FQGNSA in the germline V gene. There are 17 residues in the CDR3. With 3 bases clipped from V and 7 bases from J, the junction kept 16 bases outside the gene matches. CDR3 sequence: CASSFMGRQGVSGEQYF. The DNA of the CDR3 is TGTGCCAGCAGCTTTATGGGCAGACAGGGGGTATCTGGGGAGCAGTACTTC.